Listed here are 20 T cell receptor beta chains from one sample, sequenced in a study of PD-1 blockade in mismatch repair-deficient tumors. Here immunoSEQ multiplex PCR was the method, and the copy in TCRdb shows in-frame clones only, minus some. The repertoire holds tens of thousands of clones, with 88% as singletons. Sequenced here: peripheral blood, sampled 52 weeks after starting pembrolizumab. The source of these receptors is an adult with mismatch repair-deficient cancer.

This clone was counted a few times. V usage is TRBV13 and J usage is TRBJ2-1; 9 positions agree with TRBD2. The CDR3 loop spans 13 amino acids. From germline, CDR1 is PRHDT and CDR2 FYEKMQ (reference sequence). J lost 5 bases, V lost 8 bases, and 4 bases had no gene match. The CDR3 nucleotides are TGTGCCAGCGCTAGCGGGATCGACAATGAGCAGTTCTTC. Translating gives CASASGIDNEQFF.

The gene calls are TRBV4-1 and TRBJ2-1; TRBD1 matches at 8 bases. CDR1 is MGHRA, CDR2 YSYEKL, per germline. CDR3 length: 15 amino acids. The trim removed 4 bases at V and 6 bases at J, leaving 8 bases unmatched. The CDR3, as DNA: TGCGCCAGCAGCCCTAGTGGGACAGGCCTCAATGAGCAGTTCTTC. It translates to CASSPSGTGLNEQFF.

The J gene is TRBJ1-2, the V gene TRBV29-1; 7 bases fit TRBD1. The CDR3 contains 16 residues. Trimming at V came to 0 bases and at J to 2 bases, leaving 9 bases not matched to a gene. Germline V gives CDR1 SQVTM, CDR2 ANQGSEA. CDR3 in DNA: TGCAGCGTTGAAGATATAATGGGACAGTCGAACTATGGCTACACCTTC. Translated: CSVEDIMGQSNYGYTF.

A single count supports this clone. The DNA for the CDR3 is TGTGCCTGGAGTGCTCTGGGGACAGGGTGGTCTCACGGCTACACCTTC. Translating it yields CAWSALGTGWSHGYTF. This chain joins TRBV30 and TRBJ1-2; TRBD1 matches 9 bases. CDR3 length equals 16 residues. V shed 1 base and J 8 bases; nucleotides not matched to a gene: 14. The germline gives CDR1 GTSNPN, CDR2 SVGIG (reference sequence). Combining the CDR3 with reference TRBV30 and TRBJ1-2 gives the whole variable domain SQTIHQWPATLVQPVGSPLSLECTVEGTSNPNLYWYRQAAGRGLQLLFYSVGIGQISSEVPQNLSASRPQDRQFILSSKKLLLSDSGFYLCAWSALGTGWSHGYTFGSGTRLTVV.

V gene TRBV29-1 combines with J gene TRBJ1-2, with 8 positions matching TRBD1. V was clipped by 6 bases and J by 4 bases; unmatched bases: 13. This CDR3 spans 15 amino acids. Germline values: CDR1 SQVTM, CDR2 ANQGSEA. DNA of the CDR3: TGCAGCGTCCGACGTAGGGGACAGGAGACCTATGGCTACACCTTC. It is translated as CSVRRRGQETYGYTF.

The CDR3 DNA sequence: TGCGCCAGCAGAGTAGGGGGACGGGGAGGAGGTACCGGGGAGCTGTTTTTT. Translating it yields CASRVGGRGGGTGELFF. The genes are TRBV10-2 and TRBJ2-2; D is perhaps TRBD1 or TRBD2 (6 bases each). The CDR3 loop spans 17 amino acids. Germline CDR1 is WSHSY and CDR2 is SAAADI. Trimming took off 6 bases at V and 5 bases at J, with 22 bases between the two ends.

This clone is a singleton in its sample. CDR3 protein: CASSIYSMNTEAFF. In DNA, the CDR3 is TGTGCCAGTAGTATTTACAGCATGAACACTGAAGCTTTCTTT. The chain uses TRBV19 and TRBJ1-1; D ambiguous. Germline-derived CDR1 and CDR2 are LNHDA and SQIVND (reference sequence). The V end was cut by 3 bases, the J end by 0 bases, with 8 bases between. CDR3 length equals 14 residues.

This chain uses TRBV9 with TRBJ2-1; the match to TRBD2 covers 8 bases. Trimming at V came to 2 bases and at J to 4 bases, leaving 8 bases not matched to a gene. CDR3 length: 16 residues. The V gene's germline CDR1 is SGDLS and CDR2 YYNGEE. The CDR3 DNA reads TGTGCCAGCAGCGTGCGGGCTAGCGGGCTTTACAATGAGCAGTTCTTC. Translating gives CASSVRASGLYNEQFF.

V and J are TRBV27 and TRBJ2-7; 10 bases line up with TRBD1. Germline lookup yields CDR1 MNHEY and CDR2 SMNVEV (reference sequence). The CDR3 is 16 residues long. After removal of 7 bases from V and 3 bases from J, the junction contained 12 bases not matched to a gene. For the CDR3, the DNA is TGTGCCAGCAAAAGTCCCCGACAGGGGGCAGGCTACGAGCAGTACTTC. Its translation: CASKSPRQGAGYEQYF.

This clone was detected only once. This chain connects TRBV2 to TRBJ2-1, with TRBD2 as a possible D gene (6 bases). Trimming took off 0 bases at V and 5 bases at J, with 14 bases between the two ends. Germline assignment: CDR1 SNHLY and CDR2 FYNNEI. This CDR3 is 16 amino acids long. Here the CDR3 reads CASSEAFAGRHNEQFF. The CDR3 nucleotides are TGTGCCAGCAGTGAAGCGTTCGCGGGACGCCACAATGAGCAGTTCTTC.

The chain is built from TRBV19 and TRBJ1-5; D ambiguous. Germline CDR1 and CDR2: LNHDA and SQIVND (reference sequence). This CDR3 has 14 amino acids. V gave up 7 bases and J gave up 0 bases, with 10 bases separating them. The CDR3 reads CASNPKDSNQPQHF. CDR3 coding DNA: TGTGCCAGTAACCCGAAAGATAGCAATCAGCCCCAGCATTTT.

V usage is TRBV11-2 and J usage is TRBJ2-7, with D possibly TRBD2 on 5 matching bases. The V and J ends lost 3 bases and 5 bases respectively, with 11 bases between them. This CDR3 contains 13 residues. Germline CDR1 and CDR2: SGHAT and FQNNGV. CDR3 sequence: CASSFGEFNEQYF. CDR3 DNA sequence: TGTGCCAGCAGCTTTGGGGAGTTCAACGAGCAGTACTTC.

This chain uses TRBV6-1 with TRBJ2-1, with 7 nucleotides matching TRBD2. CDR3 length equals 15 residues. The junction had 15 bases not matched to a gene; V was cut back by 11 bases and J by 5 bases. CDR1 and CDR2 from the germline V gene are MNHNS and SASEGT. CDR3 DNA sequence: TGTGCCGGTTCAAGTCGGGAGGATCGGGACAATGAGCAGTTCTTC. Translation gives CAGSSREDRDNEQFF.

This chain connects TRBV10-2 to TRBJ1-4, with TRBD1 matching 7 bases. CDR1 is WSHSY, CDR2 SAAADI, per germline. The CDR3 spans 16 residues. Trimming took 6 bases from V and 8 from J; bases not matched to a gene: 15. The DNA for the CDR3 is TGCGCCAGCAGCGATATAGGGACAGTTGTAATGGAAAAACTGTTTTTT. Its protein product is CASSDIGTVVMEKLFF.

The chain is built from TRBV9 and TRBJ2-2, with TRBD1 matching over 7 bases. The CDR3 is 19 residues long. With V trimmed by 1 base and J by 1 base, 13 bases remained unmatched. Germline assignment: CDR1 SGDLS and CDR2 YYNGEE. This CDR3 is CASSVPTEDGTVNTGELFF. The CDR3 nucleotides read TGTGCCAGCAGCGTACCTACCGAGGATGGGACAGTGAACACCGGGGAGCTGTTTTTT. The complete variable domain, with remaining parts taken from reference TRBV9 and TRBJ2-2, reads DSGVTQTPKHLITATGQRVTLRCSPRSGDLSVYWYQQSLDQGLQFLIQYYNGEERAKGNILERFSAQQFPDLHSELNLSSLELGDSALYFCASSVPTEDGTVNTGELFFGEGSRLTVL.

The chain couples TRBV19 to TRBJ2-2, with 10 bases fitting TRBD1. Germline values: CDR1 LNHDA, CDR2 SQIVND (reference sequence). Unmatched junction bases numbered 3, after V lost 6 bases and J lost 5 bases. The CDR3 extends over 14 amino acids. DNA for the CDR3: TGTGCCAGTAGAGGACAGGGGGAGACCGGGGAGCTGTTTTTT. Its protein is CASRGQGETGELFF. Drawing the rest from reference TRBV19 and TRBJ2-2, the complete variable domain is DGGITQSPKYLFRKEGQNVTLSCEQNLNHDAMYWYRQDPGQGLRLIYYSQIVNDFQKGDIAEGYSVSREKKESFPLTVTSAQKNPTAFYLCASRGQGETGELFFGEGSRLTVL.

This chain connects TRBV11-2 to TRBJ1-1; D perhaps matches TRBD1 (6 bases). V was pared by 5 bases and J by 4 bases, with 14 bases between. The germline V gene encodes CDR1 SGHAT and CDR2 FQNNGV. The CDR3 is 14 amino acids. The CDR3 reads CASSPQGISTEAFF. The CDR3 region has the DNA TGTGCCAGCAGCCCACAGGGTATTAGCACTGAAGCTTTCTTT.

J is TRBJ2-1 and V is TRBV28; 11 positions agree with TRBD2. This CDR3 contains 16 residues. Trimming removed 6 bases from V and 6 bases from J; junction bases left unmatched: 10. Germline assignment: CDR1 MDHEN and CDR2 SYDVKM. In nucleotides, the CDR3 is TGTGCCAGCAGGATTATAGCGGGAGGGCCTTTCAATGAGCAGTTCTTC. It yields the protein CASRIIAGGPFNEQFF.

There are a few counts of this clone. This rearrangement joins TRBV19 to TRBJ2-1; 9 positions match TRBD2. Trimming at V came to 7 bases and at J to 1 base, leaving 5 bases not matched to a gene. The CDR3 is 15 residues long. CDR1 is LNHDA and CDR2 is SQIVND in the germline V gene (reference sequence). CDR3 protein: CASTIAGVSYNEQFF. Here the CDR3 DNA reads TGTGCCAGTACCATAGCGGGAGTGTCCTACAATGAGCAGTTCTTC.

The V call is TRBV6-1, the J call TRBJ2-1, with D hard to call. The CDR3 is made up of 14 amino acids. CDR1 is MNHNS, CDR2 SASEGT, per germline. V was pared by 11 bases and J by 8 bases, with 22 bases between. This CDR3 reads CAVPTRGIRDEQFF. CDR3 DNA: TGTGCCGTCCCAACTCGAGGTATACGCGATGAGCAGTTCTTC.